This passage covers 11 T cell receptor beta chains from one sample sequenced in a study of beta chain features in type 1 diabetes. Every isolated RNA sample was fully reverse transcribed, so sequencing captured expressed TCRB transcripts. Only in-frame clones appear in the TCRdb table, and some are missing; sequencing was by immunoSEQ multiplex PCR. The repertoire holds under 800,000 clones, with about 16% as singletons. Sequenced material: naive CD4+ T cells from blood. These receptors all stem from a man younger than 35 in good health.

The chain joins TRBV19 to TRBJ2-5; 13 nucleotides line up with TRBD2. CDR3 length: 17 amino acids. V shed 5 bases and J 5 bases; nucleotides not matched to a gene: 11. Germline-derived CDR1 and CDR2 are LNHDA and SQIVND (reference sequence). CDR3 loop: CASSLTGTSGARETQYF. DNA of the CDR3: TGTGCCAGTAGTCTTACCGGGACTAGCGGGGCCCGGGAGACCCAGTACTTC. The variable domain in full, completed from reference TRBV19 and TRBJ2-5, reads DGGITQSPKYLFRKEGQNVTLSCEQNLNHDAMYWYRQDPGQGLRLIYYSQIVNDFQKGDIAEGYSVSREKKESFPLTVTSAQKNPTAFYLCASSLTGTSGARETQYFGPGTRLLVL.

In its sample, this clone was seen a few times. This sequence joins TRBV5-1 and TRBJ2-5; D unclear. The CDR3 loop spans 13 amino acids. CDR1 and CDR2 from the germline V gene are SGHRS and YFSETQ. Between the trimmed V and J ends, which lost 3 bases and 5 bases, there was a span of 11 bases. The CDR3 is CASSWVGMETQYF. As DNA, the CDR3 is TGCGCCAGCAGCTGGGTGGGTATGGAGACCCAGTACTTC.

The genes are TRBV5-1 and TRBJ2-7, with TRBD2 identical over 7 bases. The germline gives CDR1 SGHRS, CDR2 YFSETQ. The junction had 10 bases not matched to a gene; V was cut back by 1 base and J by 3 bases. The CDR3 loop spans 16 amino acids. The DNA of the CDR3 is TGCGCCAGCAGCTTGTCAGCGGGACTAACAAACTACGAGCAGTACTTC. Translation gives CASSLSAGLTNYEQYF.

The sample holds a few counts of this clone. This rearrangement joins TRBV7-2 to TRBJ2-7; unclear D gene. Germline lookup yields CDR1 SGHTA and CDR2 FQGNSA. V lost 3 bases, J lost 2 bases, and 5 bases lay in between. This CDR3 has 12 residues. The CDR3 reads CASSFLTYEQYF. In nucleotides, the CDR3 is TGTGCCAGCAGCTTCCTGACCTACGAGCAGTACTTC.

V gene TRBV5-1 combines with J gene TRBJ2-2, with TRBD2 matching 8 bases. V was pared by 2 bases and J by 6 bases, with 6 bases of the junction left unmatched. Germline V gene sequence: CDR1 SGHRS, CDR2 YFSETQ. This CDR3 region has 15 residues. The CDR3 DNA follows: TGCGCCAGCAGCTTCCGGGAGGGCCCAGCCGGGGAGCTGTTTTTT. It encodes CASSFREGPAGELFF.

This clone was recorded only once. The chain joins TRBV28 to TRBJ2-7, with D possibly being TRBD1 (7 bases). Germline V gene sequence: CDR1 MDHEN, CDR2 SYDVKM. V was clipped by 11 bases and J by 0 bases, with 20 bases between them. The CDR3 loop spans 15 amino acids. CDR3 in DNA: TGTGCCGTAAAACGCGGGACAGATATCTCCTACGAGCAGTACTTC. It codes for CAVKRGTDISYEQYF.

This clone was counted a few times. The CDR3 loop reads CASSPSTVPNEKLFF. DNA of the CDR3: TGCGCCAGCAGCCCGTCGACAGTCCCTAATGAAAAACTGTTTTTT. V is TRBV5-1 and J is TRBJ1-4; D is possibly TRBD1 (5 bases). V gave up 4 bases and J gave up 3 bases, with 13 bases separating them. Germline loops: CDR1 SGHRS, CDR2 YFSETQ. The CDR3 length is 15 residues.

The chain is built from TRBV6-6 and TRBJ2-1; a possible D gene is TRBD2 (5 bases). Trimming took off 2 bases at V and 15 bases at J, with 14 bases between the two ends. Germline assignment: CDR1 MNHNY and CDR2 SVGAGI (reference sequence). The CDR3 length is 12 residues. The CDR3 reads CASSYDPPEGFF. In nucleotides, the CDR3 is TGTGCCAGCAGTTACGATCCACCCGAGGGGTTCTTC.

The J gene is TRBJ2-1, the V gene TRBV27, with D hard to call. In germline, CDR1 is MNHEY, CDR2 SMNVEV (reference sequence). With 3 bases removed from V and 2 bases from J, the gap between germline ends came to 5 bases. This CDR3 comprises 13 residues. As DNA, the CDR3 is TGTGCCAGCAGTTTTGGCCCCTACAATGAGCAGTTCTTC. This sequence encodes CASSFGPYNEQFF.

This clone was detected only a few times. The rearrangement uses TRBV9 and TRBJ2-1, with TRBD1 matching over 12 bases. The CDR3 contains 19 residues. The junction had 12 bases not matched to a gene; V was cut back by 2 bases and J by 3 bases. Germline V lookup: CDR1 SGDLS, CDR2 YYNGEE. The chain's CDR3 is CASSVRDRGPRIGYNEQFF. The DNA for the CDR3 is TGTGCCAGCAGCGTCCGGGACAGGGGGCCTAGGATTGGCTACAATGAGCAGTTCTTC.

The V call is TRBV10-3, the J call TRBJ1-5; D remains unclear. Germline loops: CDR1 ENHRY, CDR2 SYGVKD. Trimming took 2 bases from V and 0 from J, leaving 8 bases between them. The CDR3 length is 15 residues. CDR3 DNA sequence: TGTGCCATCAGTGAGGCAGGTATTAGCAATCAGCCCCAGCATTTT. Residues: CAISEAGISNQPQHF.